A selection of T cell receptor beta chains follows, all from one sample in a study of shared clonotypes between healthy human individuals. Clones were read by immunoSEQ multiplex PCR, and TCRdb kept only the in-frame ones, dropping some. The sample yields roughly 720,000 clones, less than 95% seen once. The sample consisted of memory CD8+ T cells from PBMCs. The source of these receptors is a man younger than 35 in good health. Some clones in this sample may be carry-over from other donors' samples. CDR3s include the opening cysteine and the closing phenylalanine or tryptophan.

TRBJ1-4 13 TRBV15 CATSNQGNEKLFF
TRBJ2-1 15 TRBV25-1 CASSKFFGEVDEQFF
TRBJ1-5 16 TRBV7-8 CASSSRTRGPQQPQHF
TRBJ2-1 15 TRBV10-1 CASSEYYSGPNEQFF
TRBJ1-5 15 TRBV6-1 CASSEWRTGNQPQHF
TRBJ2-7 14 TRBV27 CASSFRHRSYEQYF
TRBJ2-3 13 TRBV7-6 CASSQTLTDTQYF
TRBJ2-7 13 TRBV14 CASSQDQVYEQYF
TRBJ1-5 16 TRBV6-6 CASSYSTGGEDQPQHF
TRBJ2-6 18 TRBV9 CASSVGGWGDPGANVLTF
TRBJ1-2 15 TRBV6-5 CASSPRTGTGFGYTF
TRBJ2-7 12 TRBV29-1 CSVEVADYEQYF